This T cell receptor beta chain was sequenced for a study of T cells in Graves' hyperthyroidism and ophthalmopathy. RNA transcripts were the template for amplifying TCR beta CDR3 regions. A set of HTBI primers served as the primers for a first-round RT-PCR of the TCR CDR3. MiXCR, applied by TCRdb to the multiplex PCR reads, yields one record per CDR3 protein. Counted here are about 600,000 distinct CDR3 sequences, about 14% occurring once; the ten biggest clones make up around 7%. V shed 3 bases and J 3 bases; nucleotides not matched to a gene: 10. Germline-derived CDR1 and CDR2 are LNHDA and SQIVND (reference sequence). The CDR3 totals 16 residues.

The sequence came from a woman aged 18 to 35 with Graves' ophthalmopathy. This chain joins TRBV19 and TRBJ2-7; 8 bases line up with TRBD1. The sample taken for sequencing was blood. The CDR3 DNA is TGTGCCAGTAGTATCGCCGGACAGGGTATCATCTACGAGCAGTACTTC. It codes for CASSIAGQGIIYEQYF.